Following are 8 T cell receptor beta chains from one sample sequenced in a study of blood T cells in healthy people across ages. A second PCR of 7 to 11 cycles used a sample-barcoded 5' primer and a J-beta primer mix. Using its own MiXCR run on the 5' RACE reads, TCRdb lists one record per CDR3 protein. The sample yields around 580,000 distinct CDR3 sequences, about 45% seen once. Specimen: blood. The receptors derive from an elderly man in good health.

The chain combines TRBV4-1 with TRBJ2-7, with 11 bases fitting TRBD1. V lost 1 base and J lost 3; bases outside the gene matches: 5. This CDR3 has 16 residues. Germline CDR1 reads MGHRA; CDR2 reads YSYEKL. The CDR3 sequence: CASSQGSGTGGYEQYF. In DNA form, the CDR3 reads TGCGCCAGCAGCCAAGGCTCAGGGACAGGGGGCTACGAGCAGTACTTC.

V and J are TRBV7-2 and TRBJ2-3; D is undetermined. Germline CDR1 is SGHTA and CDR2 is FQGNSA. This CDR3 spans 13 amino acids. Trimming stripped 5 bases from V and 5 bases from J, with 11 bases between. The CDR3 region has the DNA TGTGCCAGCAGCGCGTTCACTAAAGATACGCAGTATTTT. Its protein product is CASSAFTKDTQYF.

The gene calls are TRBV18 and TRBJ1-1; D is unresolved. The CDR3 has 14 residues. Germline V gene sequence: CDR1 KGHSH, CDR2 LQKENI. Trimming took 3 bases from V and 1 from J, leaving 9 bases between them. As DNA, the CDR3 is TGTGCCAGCTCACCGCAGGCGACGAACACTGAAGCTTTCTTT. As protein: CASSPQATNTEAFF.

The chain links TRBV29-1 to TRBJ2-4; TRBD1 aligns across 8 bases. The CDR3 spans 15 residues. V was pared by 4 bases and J by 8 bases, with 13 bases of the junction left unmatched. In germline, CDR1 is SQVTM, CDR2 ANQGSEA. The CDR3 coding sequence is TGCAGCGTTGGTGGCGGACAGGGCCGATTCGACATTCAGTACTTC. Translation: CSVGGGQGRFDIQYF.

The gene calls are TRBV6-2 or TRBV6-3 and TRBJ2-2; tentatively, D is TRBD2 (6 bases). The germline V gene has CDR1 MNHEY and CDR2 SVGEGT. Trimming stripped 6 bases from V and 0 bases from J, with 11 bases between. This CDR3 region has 15 residues. The CDR3 region is CASRGLASNTGELFF. In nucleotides, the CDR3 is TGTGCCAGCAGGGGCCTAGCGTCGAACACCGGGGAGCTGTTTTTT.

The chain combines TRBV29-1 with TRBJ2-5; D is perhaps TRBD2 (7 bases). Germline V gives CDR1 SQVTM, CDR2 ANQGSEA. Trimming cost V 4 bases and J 5 bases, with 17 bases left between them. The CDR3 covers 14 residues. The CDR3 reads CSVASGGRQETQYF. CDR3 DNA: TGCAGCGTTGCCTCCGGGGGGCGTCAGGAGACCCAGTACTTC.

This clonotype occurred a few times. The chain carries TRBV27 and TRBJ1-6; weak D call: TRBD1 (5 bases). From germline, CDR1 is MNHEY and CDR2 SMNVEV (reference sequence). The CDR3 is 13 amino acids. Trimming shortened V by 3 bases and J by 9 bases, and 9 bases separated the two germline ends. Here the CDR3 reads CASSFPGGSPLHF. The CDR3 region has the DNA TGTGCCAGCAGTTTCCCGGGGGGTTCACCCCTCCACTTT.

This clonotype was recorded many times. The rearrangement links TRBV6-6 to TRBJ2-5, with TRBD1 identical over 7 bases. CDR1 and CDR2 (germline): MNHNY, SVGAGI (reference sequence). V dropped 3 bases and J dropped 5; count of bases not matched to a gene: 9. The CDR3 totals 15 residues. The CDR3 nucleotides are TGTGCCAGCAGTTATCCTACAGGGGCCCGGGAGACCCAGTACTTC. This translates into CASSYPTGARETQYF.